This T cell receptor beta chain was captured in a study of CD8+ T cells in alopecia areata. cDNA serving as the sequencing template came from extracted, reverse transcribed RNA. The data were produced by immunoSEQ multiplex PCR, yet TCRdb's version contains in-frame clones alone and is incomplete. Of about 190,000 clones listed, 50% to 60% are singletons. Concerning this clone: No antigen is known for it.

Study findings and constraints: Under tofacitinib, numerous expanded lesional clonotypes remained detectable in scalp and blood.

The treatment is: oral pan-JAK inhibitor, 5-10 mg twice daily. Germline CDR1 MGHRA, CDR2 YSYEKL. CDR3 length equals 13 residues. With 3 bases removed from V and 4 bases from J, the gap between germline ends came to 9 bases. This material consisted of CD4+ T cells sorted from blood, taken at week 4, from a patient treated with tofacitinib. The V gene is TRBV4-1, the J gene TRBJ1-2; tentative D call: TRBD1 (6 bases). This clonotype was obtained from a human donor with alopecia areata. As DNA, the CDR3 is TGCGCCAGCAGCCAGATGGACAGCTATGGCTACACCTTC. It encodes CASSQMDSYGYTF.